These 3 T cell receptor beta chains were sequenced from one sample in a study of CD8+ T cells in alopecia areata. RNA, once extracted, was reverse transcribed into cDNA for use as the sequencing template. TCRdb's copy holds only in-frame clones and misses some; the assay was immunoSEQ multiplex PCR. The data hold approximately 99,000 clones, with approximately 59% observed a single time. The sample consisted of CD8+ T cells sorted from blood. The receptor set was obtained from a human donor in good health.

This clone has a handful of counts. The chain links TRBV28 to TRBJ2-7, with TRBD1 matching over 8 bases. This CDR3 is 14 amino acids long. Trimming cost V 5 bases and J 4 bases; bases outside gene matches: 7. From germline, CDR1 is MDHEN and CDR2 SYDVKM. Here the CDR3 DNA reads TGTGCCAGCAGTATTTCCACAGGGGGTTACGAGCAGTACTTC. Protein sequence: CASSISTGGYEQYF. Supplemented by reference TRBV28 and TRBJ2-7, the full variable domain reads DVKVTQSSRYLVKRTGEKVFLECVQDMDHENMFWYRQDPGLGLRLIYFSYDVKMKEKGDIPEGYSVSREKKERFSLILESASTNQTSMYLCASSISTGGYEQYFGPGTRLTVT.

This chain connects TRBV28 to TRBJ2-2, with D uncertain. CDR1 is MDHEN and CDR2 is SYDVKM in the germline V gene. The ends were cut back, 3 bases at V and 6 bases at J, with 2 bases in the middle. The CDR3 is 11 amino acids. CDR3 protein: CASSFSGELFF. The CDR3 coding sequence is TGTGCCAGCAGTTTTTCCGGGGAGCTGTTTTTT. The whole variable domain, remainder taken from reference TRBV28 and TRBJ2-2, is DVKVTQSSRYLVKRTGEKVFLECVQDMDHENMFWYRQDPGLGLRLIYFSYDVKMKEKGDIPEGYSVSREKKERFSLILESASTNQTSMYLCASSFSGELFFGEGSRLTVL.

V and J are TRBV5-6 and TRBJ1-2, with TRBD1 identical over 9 bases. Germline assignment: CDR1 SGHDT and CDR2 YYEEEE. The CDR3 is 14 amino acids. J was trimmed by 8 bases and V by 3 bases; bases with no gene match: 8. The CDR3 here is CASSSGTGPGGYTF. CDR3 nucleotides: TGTGCCAGCAGCTCGGGGACAGGGCCGGGCGGCTACACCTTC.